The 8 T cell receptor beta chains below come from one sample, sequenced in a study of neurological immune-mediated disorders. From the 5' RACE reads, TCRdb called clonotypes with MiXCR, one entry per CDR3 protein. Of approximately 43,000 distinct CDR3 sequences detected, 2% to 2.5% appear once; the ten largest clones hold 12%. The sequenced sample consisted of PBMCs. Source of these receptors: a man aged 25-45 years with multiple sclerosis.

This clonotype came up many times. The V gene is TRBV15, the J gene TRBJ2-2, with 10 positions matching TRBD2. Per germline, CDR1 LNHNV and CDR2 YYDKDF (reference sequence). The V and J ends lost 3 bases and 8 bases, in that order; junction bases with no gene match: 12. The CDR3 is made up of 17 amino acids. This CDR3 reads CATSSPSSGGSSGELFF. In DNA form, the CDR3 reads TGTGCCACCAGCAGTCCTTCTAGCGGGGGTTCTTCTGGGGAGCTGTTTTTT.

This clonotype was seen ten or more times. The CDR3, as DNA: TGTGCCAGCAGCCCCCGGGGGGGGTGGACTGAAGCTTTCTTT. This codes for CASSPRGGWTEAFF. The V call is TRBV7-2, the J call TRBJ1-1, with D maybe TRBD1 (5 bases). Trimming shortened V by 5 bases and J by 5 bases, and 15 bases separated the two germline ends. The CDR3 runs to 14 residues. The germline gives CDR1 SGHTA, CDR2 FQGNSA.

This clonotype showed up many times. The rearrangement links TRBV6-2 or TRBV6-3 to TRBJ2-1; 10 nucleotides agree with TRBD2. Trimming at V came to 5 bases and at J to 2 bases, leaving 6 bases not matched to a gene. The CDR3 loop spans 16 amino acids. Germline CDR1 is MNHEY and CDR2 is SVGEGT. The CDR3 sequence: CASSTTGLATYNEQFF. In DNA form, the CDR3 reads TGTGCCAGCAGTACTACGGGACTAGCGACCTACAATGAGCAGTTCTTC.

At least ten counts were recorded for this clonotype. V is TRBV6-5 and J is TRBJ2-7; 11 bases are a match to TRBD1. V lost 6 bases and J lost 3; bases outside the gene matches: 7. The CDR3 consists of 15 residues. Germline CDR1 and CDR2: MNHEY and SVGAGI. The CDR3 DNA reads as TGTGCCAGCAGGATTCCCGGGACAGGGGGCTACGAGCAGTACTTC. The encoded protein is CASRIPGTGGYEQYF.

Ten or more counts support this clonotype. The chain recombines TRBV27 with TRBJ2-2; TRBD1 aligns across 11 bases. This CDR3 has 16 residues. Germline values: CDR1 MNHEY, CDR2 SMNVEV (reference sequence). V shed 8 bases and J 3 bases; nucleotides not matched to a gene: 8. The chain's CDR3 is CASAPGDRGYTGELFF. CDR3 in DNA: TGTGCCAGCGCGCCTGGGGACAGGGGGTACACCGGGGAGCTGTTTTTT.

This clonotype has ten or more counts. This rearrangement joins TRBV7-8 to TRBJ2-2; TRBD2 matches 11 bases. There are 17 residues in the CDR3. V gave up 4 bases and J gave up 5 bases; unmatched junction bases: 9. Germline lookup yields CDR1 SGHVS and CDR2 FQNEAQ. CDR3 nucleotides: TGTGCCAGCAGCTCAGGGGGCCGACTAGCGGGGACCGGGGAGCTGTTTTTT. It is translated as CASSSGGRLAGTGELFF. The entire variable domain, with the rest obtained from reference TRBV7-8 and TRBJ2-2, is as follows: GAGVSQSPRYKVAKRGQDVALRCDPISGHVSLFWYQQALGQGPEFLTYFQNEAQLDKSGLPSDRFFAERPEGSVSTLKIQRTQQEDSAVYLCASSSGGRLAGTGELFFGEGSRLTVL.

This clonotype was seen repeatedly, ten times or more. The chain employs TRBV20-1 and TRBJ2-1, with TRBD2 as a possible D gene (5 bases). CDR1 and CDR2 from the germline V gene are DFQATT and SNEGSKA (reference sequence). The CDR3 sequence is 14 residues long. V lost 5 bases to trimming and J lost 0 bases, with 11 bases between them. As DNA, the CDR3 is TGCAGTGCTGAAGCGGAGAGCTCCTACAATGAGCAGTTCTTC. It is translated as CSAEAESSYNEQFF.

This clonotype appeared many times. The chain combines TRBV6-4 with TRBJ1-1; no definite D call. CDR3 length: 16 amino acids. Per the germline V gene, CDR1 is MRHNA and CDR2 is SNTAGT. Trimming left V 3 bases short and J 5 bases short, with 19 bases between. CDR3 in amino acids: CASSETVGVGKTEAFF. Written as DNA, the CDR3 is TGTGCCAGCAGTGAGACGGTCGGGGTGGGGAAAACTGAAGCTTTCTTT.